The sequence of this TCR beta chain was determined in a study of blood T cell repertoires in COVID-19. For the study at large: Sites across the United States, Italy and Spain contributed samples from acute and convalescent COVID-19. PBMCs, B-cell-depleted T cells, or T cells provided the cDNA or gDNA that made up the material.

Trimming took off 2 bases at V and 0 bases at J, with 17 bases between the two ends. Germline-derived CDR1 and CDR2 are SGHRS and YFSETQ. The CDR3 has 18 residues. Study processing details: Scientists estimated how many nucleated cells there were by amplifying reference gene primers. Repertoires were generated with immunoSEQ multiplex PCR, while TCRdb's copy carries only in-frame clones and drops some. V and J calls and clone size are copied from that table; D and trimming were computed from the DNA. The sample gives a few hundred thousand clones, more than 75% of which show up once; over 0.95% is in the top ten.

The TCR was taken from a human donor with acute or convalescent COVID-19. The donor label of this sample is uncertain. J is TRBJ2-2 and V is TRBV5-1, with D tentatively TRBD2 (5 bases). The sequenced sample was peripheral blood. CDR3 DNA sequence: TGCGCCAGCAGCTTATTCCCCGGGATGGATCCGAACACCGGGGAGCTGTTTTTT. Its translation is CASSLFPGMDPNTGELFF.